The 28 T cell receptor beta chains below were found in one sample sequenced in a study of a mutant IDH1 vaccine in newly diagnosed glioma (dated by TCRdb to the early 2020s). The intended sense of this specimen's time point label: week 11, during vaccination. Every vaccine dose consisted of 300 ug of a 20-mer mutant IDH1 peptide in Montanide, administered subcutaneously together with topical imiquimod. Antigens for these TCRs are unknown. Library construction relied on the immunoSEQ multiplex PCR assay. The source is immuneACCESS, and TCRdb retained only in-frame sequences with V and J called. Part of the clones is not carried over; for the studies checked, unresolved V genes explain less than half of this, and the remainder is unexplained. This sample comprises about 130,000 clones, around 77% of them detected only once. The ten top clones hold 5.5% of the sample. Sample: PBMCs, taken from a glioma patient whose treatment included an IDH1 peptide vaccine. Receptors originate from a man aged 35-49 years with glioma.

The V call is TRBV5-1, the J call TRBJ1-2; D possibly corresponds to TRBD1 (6 bases). The CDR3 extends over 22 amino acids. V shed 4 bases and J shed 1 base, with 35 bases lying between them. Germline loops: CDR1 SGHRS, CDR2 YFSETQ. DNA for the CDR3: TGCGCCAGCAGCCGGAGTTCCCCCCTCGACAGGCCGGGTAGGGTGGGTAACTATGGCTACACCTTC. Amino acids: CASSRSSPLDRPGRVGNYGYTF.

This chain connects TRBV28 to TRBJ2-3; D might be TRBD1 (5 bases). Germline V gene lookup returns CDR1 MDHEN and CDR2 SYDVKM. The ends were cut back, 5 bases at V and 3 bases at J, with 12 bases in the middle. The CDR3 spans 14 residues. DNA for the CDR3: TGTGCCAGCAGTATTCAGGGATTAACAGATACGCAGTATTTT. Amino acids: CASSIQGLTDTQYF.

V gene TRBV21-1 combines with J gene TRBJ2-7; the tabulated D call, TRBD1, remains unverified against the DNA. TRBV21-1 is recorded as a pseudogene. The CDR3 contains 15 residues. The CDR3 DNA reads TGTGCCAGCAGCAGCCGGACAGGCCTTGAGGGCGAGCAGTACTTC. It encodes CASSSRTGLEGEQYF.

The chain uses TRBV2 and TRBJ2-2; no clear D gene. V shed 3 bases and J shed 2 bases, with 16 bases lying between them. CDR3 length: 17 amino acids. Germline-derived CDR1 and CDR2 are SNHLY and FYNNEI. CDR3 nucleotide sequence: TGTGCCAGCAGTGACTCTAAATCAGGACCCAACACCGGGGAGCTGTTTTTT. This codes for CASSDSKSGPNTGELFF.

V and J are TRBV6-5 and TRBJ1-5; the match to TRBD1 covers 9 bases. The germline gives CDR1 MNHEY, CDR2 SVGAGI. With V trimmed by 4 bases and J by 3 bases, 4 bases remained unmatched. This CDR3 contains 15 residues. CDR3 in DNA: TGTGCCAGCAGTTTCGGACAGGGGAACAATCAGCCCCAGCATTTT. Residues: CASSFGQGNNQPQHF.

The V call is TRBV20-1, the J call TRBJ2-7, with unresolved D. This CDR3 region has 9 residues. Trimming shortened V by 3 bases and J by 6 bases, and 3 bases separated the two germline ends. In germline, CDR1 is DFQATT, CDR2 SNEGSKA (reference sequence). The CDR3 nucleotides are TGCAGTGCTAGGGTCGAGCAGTACTTC. Translated, it gives CSARVEQYF.

This clone was counted between two and nine times. The CDR3 here is CASSQEGFQPQHF. The CDR3 region has the DNA TGCGCCAGCAGCCAAGAAGGGTTTCAGCCCCAGCATTTT. The V gene is TRBV4-1, the J gene TRBJ1-5; D not resolved. The CDR3 extends over 13 amino acids. The germline V gene encodes CDR1 MGHRA and CDR2 YSYEKL. Trimming took 0 bases from V and 6 from J, leaving 6 bases between them.

CDR3 region: CASSQRQARGWRQYF. As DNA, the CDR3 is TGTGCCAGCAGTCAACGGCAGGCCCGCGGGTGGAGGCAGTACTTC. The chain links TRBV7-2 to TRBJ2-7; a possible D gene is TRBD2 (5 bases). V was pared by 6 bases and J by 9 bases, with 24 bases between. The CDR3 covers 15 residues. Germline V gene data show CDR1 as SGHTA and CDR2 as FQGNSA.

V usage is TRBV2 and J usage is TRBJ2-2, with 9 bases lining up with TRBD1. V was clipped by 6 bases and J by 4 bases; unmatched bases: 6. The CDR3 has 15 residues. CDR1 and CDR2 (germline): SNHLY, FYNNEI. CDR3 sequence: CASRTGGLGTGELFF. As DNA, the CDR3 is TGTGCCAGCAGGACAGGGGGATTGGGCACCGGGGAGCTGTTTTTT. Full variable domain (outside the CDR3, taken from reference TRBV2 and TRBJ2-2): EPEVTQTPSHQVTQMGQEVILRCVPISNHLYFYWYRQILGQKVEFLVSFYNNEISEKSEIFDDQFSVERPDGSNFTLKIRSTKLEDSAMYFCASRTGGLGTGELFFGEGSRLTVL.

The chain combines TRBV19 with TRBJ1-2, with D possibly matching TRBD1 (6 bases). The CDR3 spans 16 residues. CDR1 and CDR2 (germline): LNHDA, SQIVND (reference sequence). V was trimmed by 4 bases and J by 1 base, leaving 16 bases between them. The CDR3 DNA follows: TGTGCCAGTAGTACTACCATACAGGGTGGTAACTATGGCTACACCTTC. Translation: CASSTTIQGGNYGYTF.

This chain links TRBV5-4 with TRBJ1-2; D is uncertain. Per the germline V gene, CDR1 is SGHNT and CDR2 is YYREEE (reference sequence). There are 12 residues in the CDR3. The V end lost 4 bases, the J end lost 6 bases, and 10 bases lay between the germline ends. DNA of the CDR3: TGTGCCAGCAGCCAAGAATCCCATGGCTACACCTTC. Residues: CASSQESHGYTF.

The CDR3 DNA reads TGTGCCAGCAGTCAGACAGGCGACTATGGCTACACCTTC. Its translation is CASSQTGDYGYTF. The chain links TRBV6-6 to TRBJ1-2, with D maybe TRBD1 (6 bases). Trimming shortened V by 5 bases and J by 3 bases, and 10 bases separated the two germline ends. Germline V gene sequence: CDR1 MNHNY, CDR2 SVGAGI (reference sequence). This CDR3 is built from 13 residues.

The chain uses TRBV2 and TRBJ2-7, with D perhaps matching TRBD1 (6 bases). CDR3 length: 13 residues. Trimming removed 6 bases from V and 3 bases from J, with 12 bases in between. From germline, CDR1 is SNHLY and CDR2 FYNNEI. The CDR3 nucleotides are TGTGCCAGCAGGACAGGTTGGGTCTACGAGCAGTACTTC. It encodes CASRTGWVYEQYF.

The chain combines TRBV4-2 with TRBJ2-3; the match to TRBD2 covers 12 bases. Germline CDR1 LGHNA, CDR2 YNFKEQ. There are 21 residues in the CDR3. V lost 4 bases to trimming and J lost 2 bases; unmatched junction nucleotides: 19. The CDR3 reads CASSPLYPPRLAGGDTDTQYF. CDR3 coding DNA: TGTGCCAGCAGCCCCCTCTATCCCCCGAGGCTAGCGGGGGGGGACACAGATACGCAGTATTTT.

This rearrangement joins TRBV4-3 to TRBJ2-2; 10 nucleotides agree with TRBD1. Germline trimming cut 3 bases from V and 5 bases from J; bases unmatched to any gene: 6. The CDR3 loop spans 16 amino acids. CDR1 and CDR2 (germline): LGHNA, YSLEER. CDR3 DNA: TGCGCCAGCAGCCACCTGACAGGGGGCGGAACCGGGGAGCTGTTTTTT. As protein: CASSHLTGGGTGELFF.

The chain couples TRBV29-1 to TRBJ1-2, with D possibly matching TRBD1 (6 bases). CDR1 is SQVTM, CDR2 ANQGSEA, per germline. The length of the CDR3 is 14 residues. Deletions cut 3 bases from V and 4 bases from J, with 15 bases between. The CDR3 coding sequence is TGCAGCGTTGATAGTTTGGGGGCCGCCTATGGCTACACCTTC. This gives the protein CSVDSLGAAYGYTF.

V usage is TRBV4-2 and J usage is TRBJ1-6, with unresolved D. The CDR3 loop spans 14 amino acids. The V end was cut by 0 bases, the J end by 6 bases, with 6 bases between. The V gene's germline CDR1 is LGHNA and CDR2 YNFKEQ. CDR3 DNA: TGTGCCAGCAGCCAAGATCCCCTTAATTCACCCCTCCACTTT. Amino acid sequence: CASSQDPLNSPLHF.

The V and J genes are TRBV2 and TRBJ2-2; the D gene is possibly TRBD1 (6 bases). The V gene's germline CDR1 is SNHLY and CDR2 FYNNEI. This CDR3 is 16 amino acids long. Trimming stripped 6 bases from V and 0 bases from J, with 14 bases between. The CDR3 DNA reads TGTGCCAGCAGCCGGGACATTCCCGCGAACACCGGGGAGCTGTTTTTT. Translating gives CASSRDIPANTGELFF.

The chain couples TRBV27 to TRBJ1-5; TRBD1 is a possible D gene (6 bases). Germline CDR1 reads MNHEY; CDR2 reads SMNVEV (reference sequence). Trimming cost V 6 bases and J 6 bases, with 9 bases left between them. This CDR3 comprises 12 residues. As DNA, the CDR3 is TGTGCCAGCAGCCTACAGGGTCAGCCCCAGCATTTT. This codes for CASSLQGQPQHF.

The chain links TRBV27 to TRBJ1-6; D gene unclear. Germline CDR1 reads MNHEY; CDR2 reads SMNVEV (reference sequence). Trimming pared 2 bases from V and 6 bases from J, leaving 8 bases between. The CDR3 has 14 amino acids. The CDR3, as DNA: TGTGCCAGCAGTTTACGACACACTAATTCACCCCTCCACTTT. This gives the protein CASSLRHTNSPLHF.

The chain has TRBV9 and TRBJ2-1, with D perhaps TRBD1 (5 bases). CDR3 length: 15 residues. The V end lost 2 bases, the J end lost 0 bases, and 9 bases lay between the germline ends. The germline V gene encodes CDR1 SGDLS and CDR2 YYNGEE. CDR3 bases: TGTGCCAGCAGCGTCGACAGCCTCTCCTACAATGAGCAGTTCTTC. The encoded protein is CASSVDSLSYNEQFF.

The rearrangement uses TRBV7-9 and TRBJ2-5; possible D gene TRBD2, 6 bases. V lost 5 bases to trimming and J lost 3 bases, with 16 bases between them. The CDR3 runs 15 residues. Germline lookup yields CDR1 SEHNR and CDR2 FQNEAQ (reference sequence). The CDR3: CASSGLWTLKETQYF. The CDR3, as DNA: TGTGCCAGCAGCGGACTATGGACTCTAAAAGAGACCCAGTACTTC.

V gene TRBV5-4 combines with J gene TRBJ2-5; 7 bases match TRBD2. The CDR3 totals 15 residues. With V trimmed by 4 bases and J by 9 bases, 15 bases remained unmatched. From germline, CDR1 is SGHNT and CDR2 YYREEE (reference sequence). CDR3 amino acids: CASSNVAPGSGSQYF. As DNA, the CDR3 is TGTGCCAGCAGCAATGTAGCGCCCGGTAGCGGGTCCCAGTACTTC.

The gene calls are TRBV5-6 and TRBJ1-1; D is unclear. Deletions cut 4 bases from V and 4 bases from J, with 14 bases between. The CDR3 extends over 14 amino acids. Germline lookup yields CDR1 SGHDT and CDR2 YYEEEE. The CDR3 is CASSLPLLGTEAFF. The CDR3 DNA follows: TGTGCCAGCAGCCTGCCTTTATTGGGCACTGAAGCTTTCTTT.

The chain is built from TRBV29-1 and TRBJ2-7, with D hard to call. Looked up from germline, CDR1 is SQVTM and CDR2 is ANQGSEA. V was cut by 6 bases and J by 2 bases, with 11 bases left in between. CDR3 length: 12 residues. For the CDR3, the DNA is TGCAGCGTAGGTGTAACTCCCTACGAGCAGTACTTC. This gives the protein CSVGVTPYEQYF.

This rearrangement joins TRBV9 to TRBJ2-2, with no clear D. Deletions cut 0 bases from V and 1 base from J, with 7 bases between. The CDR3 runs 15 residues. Germline CDR1 reads SGDLS; CDR2 reads YYNGEE. The CDR3 sequence: CASSVVAGNTGELFF. Written as DNA, the CDR3 is TGTGCCAGCAGCGTAGTGGCAGGGAACACCGGGGAGCTGTTTTTT.

This clone was counted a few times. This chain uses TRBV2 with TRBJ1-5; TRBD1 agrees at 7 bases. The CDR3 has 12 residues. Germline lookup yields CDR1 SNHLY and CDR2 FYNNEI. V was pared by 6 bases and J by 6 bases, with 2 bases of the junction left unmatched. CDR3 DNA: TGTGCCAGCAGAGGGGGCGGTCAGCCCCAGCATTTT. This gives the protein CASRGGGQPQHF. Variable domain in full (rest from reference TRBV2 and TRBJ1-5): EPEVTQTPSHQVTQMGQEVILRCVPISNHLYFYWYRQILGQKVEFLVSFYNNEISEKSEIFDDQFSVERPDGSNFTLKIRSTKLEDSAMYFCASRGGGQPQHFGDGTRLSIL.

The genes are TRBV20-1 and TRBJ2-3; the D is unclear. The CDR3 spans 10 residues. Trimming left V 7 bases short and J 5 bases short, with 7 bases between. Germline V gene data show CDR1 as DFQATT and CDR2 as SNEGSKA (reference sequence). This CDR3 is CSVRVDTQYF. For the CDR3, the DNA is TGCAGTGTTAGGGTAGATACGCAGTATTTT.